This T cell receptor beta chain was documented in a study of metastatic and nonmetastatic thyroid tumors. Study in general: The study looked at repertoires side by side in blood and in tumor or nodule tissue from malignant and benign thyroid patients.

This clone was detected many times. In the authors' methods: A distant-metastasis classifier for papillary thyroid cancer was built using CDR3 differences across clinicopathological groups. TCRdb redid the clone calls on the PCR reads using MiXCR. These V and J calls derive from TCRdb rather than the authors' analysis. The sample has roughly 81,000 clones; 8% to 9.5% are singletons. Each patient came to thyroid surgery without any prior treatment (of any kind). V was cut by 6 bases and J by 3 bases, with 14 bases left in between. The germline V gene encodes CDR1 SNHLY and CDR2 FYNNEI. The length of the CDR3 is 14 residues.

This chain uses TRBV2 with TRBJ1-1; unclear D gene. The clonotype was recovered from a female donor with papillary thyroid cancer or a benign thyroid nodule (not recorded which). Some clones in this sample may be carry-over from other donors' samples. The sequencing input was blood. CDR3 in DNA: TGTGCCAGCAGCCCAGTGGACCGCGACACTGAAGCTTTCTTT. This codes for CASSPVDRDTEAFF.